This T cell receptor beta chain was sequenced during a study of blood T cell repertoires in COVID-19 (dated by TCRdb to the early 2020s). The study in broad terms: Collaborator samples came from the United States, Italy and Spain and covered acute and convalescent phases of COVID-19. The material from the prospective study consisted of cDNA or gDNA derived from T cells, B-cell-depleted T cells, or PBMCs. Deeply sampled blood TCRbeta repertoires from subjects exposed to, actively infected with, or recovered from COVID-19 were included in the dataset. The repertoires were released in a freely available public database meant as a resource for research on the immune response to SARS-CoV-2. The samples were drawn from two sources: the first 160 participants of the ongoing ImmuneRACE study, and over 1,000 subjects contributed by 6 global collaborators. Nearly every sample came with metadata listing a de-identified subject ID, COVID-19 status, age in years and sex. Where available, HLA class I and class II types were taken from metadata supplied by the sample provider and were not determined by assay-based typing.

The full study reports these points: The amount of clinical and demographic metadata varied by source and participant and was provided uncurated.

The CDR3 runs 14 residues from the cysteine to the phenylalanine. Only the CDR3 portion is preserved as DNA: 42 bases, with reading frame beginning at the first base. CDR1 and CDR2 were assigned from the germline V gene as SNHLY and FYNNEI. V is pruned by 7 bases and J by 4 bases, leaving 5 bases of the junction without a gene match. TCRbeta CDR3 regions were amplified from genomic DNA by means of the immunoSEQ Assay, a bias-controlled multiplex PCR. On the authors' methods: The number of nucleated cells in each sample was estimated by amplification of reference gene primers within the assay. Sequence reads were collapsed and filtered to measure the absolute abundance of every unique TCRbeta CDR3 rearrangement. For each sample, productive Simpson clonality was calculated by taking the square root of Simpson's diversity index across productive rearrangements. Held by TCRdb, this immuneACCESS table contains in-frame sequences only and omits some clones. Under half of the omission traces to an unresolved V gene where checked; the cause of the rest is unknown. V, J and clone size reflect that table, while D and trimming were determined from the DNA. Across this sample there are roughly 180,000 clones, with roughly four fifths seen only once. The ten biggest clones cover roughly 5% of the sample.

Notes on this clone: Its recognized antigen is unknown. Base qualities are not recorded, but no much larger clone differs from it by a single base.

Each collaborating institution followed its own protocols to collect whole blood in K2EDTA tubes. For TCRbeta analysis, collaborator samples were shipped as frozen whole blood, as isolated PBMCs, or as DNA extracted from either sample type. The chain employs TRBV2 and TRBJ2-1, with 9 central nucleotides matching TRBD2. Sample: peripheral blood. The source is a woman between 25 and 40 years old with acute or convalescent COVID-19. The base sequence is TGTGCCAGCACTCGGACTAGCGCATACAATGAGCAGTTCTTC. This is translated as CASTRTSAYNEQFF. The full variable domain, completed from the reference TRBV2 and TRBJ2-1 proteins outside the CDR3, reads EPEVTQTPSHQVTQMGQEVILRCVPISNHLYFYWYRQILGQKVEFLVSFYNNEISEKSEIFDDQFSVERPDGSNFTLKIRSTKLEDSAMYFCASTRTSAYNEQFFGPGTRLTVL.